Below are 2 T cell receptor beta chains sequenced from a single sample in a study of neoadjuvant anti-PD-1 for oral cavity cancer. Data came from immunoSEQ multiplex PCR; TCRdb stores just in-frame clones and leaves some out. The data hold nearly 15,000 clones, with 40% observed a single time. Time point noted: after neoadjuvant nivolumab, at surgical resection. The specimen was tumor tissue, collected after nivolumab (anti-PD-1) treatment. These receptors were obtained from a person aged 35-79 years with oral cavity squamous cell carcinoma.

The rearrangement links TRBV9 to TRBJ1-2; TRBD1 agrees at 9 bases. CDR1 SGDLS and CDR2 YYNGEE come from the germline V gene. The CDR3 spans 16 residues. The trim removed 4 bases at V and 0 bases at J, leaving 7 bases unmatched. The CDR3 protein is CASSPTGQGANYGYTF. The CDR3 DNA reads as TGTGCCAGCAGCCCAACGGGACAGGGTGCTAACTATGGCTACACCTTC.

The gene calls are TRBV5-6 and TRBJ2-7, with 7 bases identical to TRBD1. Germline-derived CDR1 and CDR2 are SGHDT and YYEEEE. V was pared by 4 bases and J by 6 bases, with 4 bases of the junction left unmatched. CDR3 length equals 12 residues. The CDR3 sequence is CASSPWTGEQYF. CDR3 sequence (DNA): TGTGCCAGCAGCCCATGGACAGGCGAGCAGTACTTC.